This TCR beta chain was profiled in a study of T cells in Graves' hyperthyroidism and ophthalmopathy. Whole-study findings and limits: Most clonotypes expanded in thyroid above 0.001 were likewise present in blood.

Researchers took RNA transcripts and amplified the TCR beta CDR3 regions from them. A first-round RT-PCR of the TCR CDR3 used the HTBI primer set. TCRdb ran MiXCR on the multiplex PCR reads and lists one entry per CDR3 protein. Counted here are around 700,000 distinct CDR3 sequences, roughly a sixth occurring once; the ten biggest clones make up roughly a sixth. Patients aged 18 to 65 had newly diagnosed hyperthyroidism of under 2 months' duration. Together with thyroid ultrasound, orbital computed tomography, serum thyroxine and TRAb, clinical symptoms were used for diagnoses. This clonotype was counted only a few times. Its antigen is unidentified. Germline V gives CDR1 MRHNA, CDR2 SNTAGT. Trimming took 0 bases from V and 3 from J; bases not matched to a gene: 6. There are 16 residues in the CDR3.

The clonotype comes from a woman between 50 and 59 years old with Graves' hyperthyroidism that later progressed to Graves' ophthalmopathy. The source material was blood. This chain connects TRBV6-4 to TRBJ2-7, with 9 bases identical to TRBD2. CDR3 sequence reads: CASSDSKETSGYEQYF. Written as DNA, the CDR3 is TGTGCCAGCAGTGACTCGAAGGAGACTAGCGGCTACGAGCAGTACTTC.